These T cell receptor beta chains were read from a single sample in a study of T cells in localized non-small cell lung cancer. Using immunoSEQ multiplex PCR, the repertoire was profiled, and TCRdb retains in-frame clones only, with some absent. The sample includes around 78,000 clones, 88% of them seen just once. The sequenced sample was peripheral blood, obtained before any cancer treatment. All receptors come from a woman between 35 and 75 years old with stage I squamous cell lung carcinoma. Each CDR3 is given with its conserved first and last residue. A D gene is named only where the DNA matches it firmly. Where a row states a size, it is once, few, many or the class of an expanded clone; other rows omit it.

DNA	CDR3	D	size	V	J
TGTGCCAGCAGCCAACGGACTGAGTCGTTTAACACTGAAGCTTTCTTT	CASSQRTESFNTEAFF	-	once	TRBV5-4	TRBJ1-1
TGTGCCTTCCGGACTAGCGGGCAGGCAGGGGCCAACGTCCTGACTTTC	CAFRTSGQAGANVLTF	TRBD2	-	TRBV30	TRBJ2-6
TGTGCCAGCAGTTCCGACACCGGGGAGCTGTTTTTT	CASSSDTGELFF	-	few	TRBV6-5	TRBJ2-2
TGTGCCAGCAGCTTAACAGGGCCGGAGACCCAGTACTTC	CASSLTGPETQYF	-	once	TRBV5-5	TRBJ2-5
TGTGCCAGCAGCTTAGGACAAAACAATGAGCAGTTCTTC	CASSLGQNNEQFF	-	-	TRBV7-9	TRBJ2-1
TGTGCTAGCAGCCGAGGACAGGGGCCCACAGATACGCAGTATTTT	CASSRGQGPTDTQYF	TRBD1	-	TRBV7-7	TRBJ2-3
TGTGCCAGCAGCGTAACAGGGGGCTCTGATGAGGCTGAAGCTTTCTTT	CASSVTGGSDEAEAFF	TRBD1	-	TRBV9	TRBJ1-1
TGTGCCAGCAGCCCCCAGGGGGCAACGGTCTATGGCTACACCTTC	CASSPQGATVYGYTF	TRBD1	-	TRBV5-4	TRBJ1-2
TGTGCCAGCAGCTTAGTAGGCAAAACCGGGGAGCTGTTTTTT	CASSLVGKTGELFF	-	-	TRBV7-8	TRBJ2-2
TGTGCCAGCAGGGGCGGGGTCGGCGCCTATGGCTACACCTTC	CASRGGVGAYGYTF	-	few	TRBV7-9	TRBJ1-2
TGTGCCAGCAGCCCCCCCCAAGGTGAGCAGTTCTTC	CASSPPQGEQFF	-	-	TRBV7-3	TRBJ2-1
TGCGCCAGCAGCTTGAGTGGGGGGACGAACACTGAAGCTTTCTTT	CASSLSGGTNTEAFF	-	few	TRBV5-1	TRBJ1-1
TGCACCAGCGGCACGGGAGGCCACCATCAAAATCAGCCCCAGCATTTT	CTSGTGGHHQNQPQHF	-	-	TRBV1	TRBJ1-5
TGTGCCAGCAGTCTAAGGGAAGGGAGCAATCAGCCCCAGCATTTT	CASSLREGSNQPQHF	-	-	TRBV2	TRBJ1-5
TGTGCCAGCAGCTTTGGGGAAGAGACCCAGTACTTC	CASSFGEETQYF	-	-	TRBV5-6	TRBJ2-5
TGCGCCAGCAGCCAAGAAGGAGGGCTTGCTAACTATGGCTACACCTTC	CASSQEGGLANYGYTF	-	few	TRBV4-1	TRBJ1-2
TGTGCCAGCACAAGAGGGACAGGGGATTATGGCTACACCTTC	CASTRGTGDYGYTF	TRBD1	-	TRBV9	TRBJ1-2
TGTGCCAGCCGGACCGGGACCTCATACAGTCAGCCCCAGCATTTT	CASRTGTSYSQPQHF	-	-	TRBV2	TRBJ1-5
TGTGCCAGCAGCAGGGACAGCCTTAACTATGGCTACACCTTC	CASSRDSLNYGYTF	TRBD1	-	TRBV6-5	TRBJ1-2
TGTGCCTGGAACGTAGGGCCCACCGGGGAGCTGTTTTTT	CAWNVGPTGELFF	-	few	TRBV30	TRBJ2-2
TGTGCCAGCAGCCCACCCCCCTTGGGGGTTATGAACACTGAAGCTTTCTTT	CASSPPPLGVMNTEAFF	-	few	TRBV7-2	TRBJ1-1
TGTGCCAGCAGTTATCAGGTTTCGAACACTGAAGCTTTCTTT	CASSYQVSNTEAFF	-	-	TRBV6-5	TRBJ1-1